The sequence of this T cell receptor (beta chain) was determined in a study of blood T cell repertoires in COVID-19. Overall study: T cells, B-cell-depleted T cells, or PBMCs provided the cDNA or gDNA that served as material.

Germline V gene lookup returns CDR1 SGHKS and CDR2 YYEKEE (reference sequence). V lost 2 bases to trimming and J lost 3 bases; unmatched junction nucleotides: 14. CDR3 length: 20 amino acids. This clone has just one count. Per the original data handling: Amplification of reference gene primers was used by the study to estimate nucleated cell counts. Libraries were prepared by immunoSEQ multiplex PCR; TCRdb keeps only in-frame clonotypes and omits some of them. Clonal size and the V and J genes are those of that table, whereas D and trimming came from the DNA. The repertoire has approximately 160,000 clones, around 82% of them found once; the top ten carry 0.95% to 1.5%.

The source is a man in his sixties who had recovered from COVID-19. The specimen was peripheral blood. V gene TRBV5-5 combines with J gene TRBJ2-3; 14 nucleotides agree with TRBD2. The CDR3 DNA follows: TGTGCCAGCAGCTTCAGACTAGCGGGGGGGCCTCCGGTACGGACAGATACGCAGTATTTT. Its protein product is CASSFRLAGGPPVRTDTQYF.